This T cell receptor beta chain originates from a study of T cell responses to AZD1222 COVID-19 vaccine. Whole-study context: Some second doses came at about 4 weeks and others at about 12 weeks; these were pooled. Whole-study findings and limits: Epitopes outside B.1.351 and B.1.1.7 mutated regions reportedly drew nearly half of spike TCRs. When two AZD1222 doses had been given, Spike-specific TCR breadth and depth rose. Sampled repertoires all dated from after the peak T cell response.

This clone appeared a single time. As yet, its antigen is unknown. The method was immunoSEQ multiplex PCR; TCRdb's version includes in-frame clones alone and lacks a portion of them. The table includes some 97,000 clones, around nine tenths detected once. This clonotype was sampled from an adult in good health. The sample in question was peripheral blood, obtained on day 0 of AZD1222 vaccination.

The CDR3 protein is CASSPAASGVNGAQYF. CDR3 sequence (DNA): TGTGCCAGCTCACCGGCGGCTAGCGGGGTGAACGGGGCCCAGTACTTC. The rearrangement uses TRBV18 and TRBJ2-5; 9 bases map to TRBD2. V lost 3 bases and J lost 9; bases outside the gene matches: 14. Germline CDR1 is KGHSH and CDR2 is LQKENI. CDR3 length: 16 residues.